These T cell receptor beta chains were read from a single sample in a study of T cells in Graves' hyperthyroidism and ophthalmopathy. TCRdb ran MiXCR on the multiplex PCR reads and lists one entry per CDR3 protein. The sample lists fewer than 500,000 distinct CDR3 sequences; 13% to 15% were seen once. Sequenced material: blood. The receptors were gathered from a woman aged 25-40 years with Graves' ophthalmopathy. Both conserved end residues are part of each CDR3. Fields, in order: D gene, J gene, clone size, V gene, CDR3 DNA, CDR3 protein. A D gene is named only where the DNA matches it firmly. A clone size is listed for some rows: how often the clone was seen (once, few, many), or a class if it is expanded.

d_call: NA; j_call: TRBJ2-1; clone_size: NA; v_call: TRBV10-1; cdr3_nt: TGCGTCAGCAGAGCAGGTGGCCCCTACAATGAGCAGTTCTTC; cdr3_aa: CVSRAGGPYNEQFF
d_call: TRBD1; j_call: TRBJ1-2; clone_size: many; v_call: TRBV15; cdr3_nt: TGTGCCACCAGCATAGCGGGACAGGGGAGCTATGGCTACACCTTC; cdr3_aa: CATSIAGQGSYGYTF
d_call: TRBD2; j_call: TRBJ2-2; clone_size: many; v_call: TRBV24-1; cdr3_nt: TGTGCCACCAGGGGGGGGGAGAACACCGGGGAGCTGTTTTTT; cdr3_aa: CATRGGENTGELFF
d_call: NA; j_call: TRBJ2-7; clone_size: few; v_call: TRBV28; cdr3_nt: TGTGCCAGCAGTCCCGCAGGCCTCCGTAAGGACGAGCAGTACTTC; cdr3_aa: CASSPAGLRKDEQYF
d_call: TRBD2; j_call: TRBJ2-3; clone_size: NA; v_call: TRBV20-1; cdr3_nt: TGCAGTGCTAGGCGACTAGCGGACACAGATACGCAGTATTTT; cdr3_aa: CSARRLADTDTQYF
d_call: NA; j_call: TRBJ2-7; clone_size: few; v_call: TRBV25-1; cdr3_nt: TGTGCCAGCAGTGAATGGTCGGGGTACAGCGAGCAGTACTTC; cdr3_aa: CASSEWSGYSEQYF
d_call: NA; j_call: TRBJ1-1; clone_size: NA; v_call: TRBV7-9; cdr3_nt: TGTGCCAGCAGCTTATCCGGGATGGACACTGAAGCTTTCTTT; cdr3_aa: CASSLSGMDTEAFF
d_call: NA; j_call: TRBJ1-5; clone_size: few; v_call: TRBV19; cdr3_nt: TGTGCCAGTAGTTCGGGGGTCGGTTTTCAGCCCCAGCATTTT; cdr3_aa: CASSSGVGFQPQHF
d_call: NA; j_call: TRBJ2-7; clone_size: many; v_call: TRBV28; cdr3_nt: TGTGCCAGCAGTGAAGGAGGGTTGGCCTACGAGCAGTACTTC; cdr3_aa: CASSEGGLAYEQYF
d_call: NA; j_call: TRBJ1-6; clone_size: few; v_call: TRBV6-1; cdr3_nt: TGTGCCAGCAGCCGCGTTCCGGAGAATTCACCCCTCCACTTT; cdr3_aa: CASSRVPENSPLHF
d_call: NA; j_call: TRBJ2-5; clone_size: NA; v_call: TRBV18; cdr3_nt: TGTGCCATCTCACCACCCGCAAAACAAGAGACCCAGTACTTC; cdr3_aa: CAISPPAKQETQYF
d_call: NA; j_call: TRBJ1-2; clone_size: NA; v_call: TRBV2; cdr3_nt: TGTGCCAGCAGTAAAGGGGGGGAAACTAACTATGGCTACACCTTC; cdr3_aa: CASSKGGETNYGYTF
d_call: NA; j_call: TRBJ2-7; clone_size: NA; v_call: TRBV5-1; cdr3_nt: TGCGCCAGCAGCTTGGGCATTCCCAGGGGATCTTCCAACGAGCAGTACTTC; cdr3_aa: CASSLGIPRGSSNEQYF
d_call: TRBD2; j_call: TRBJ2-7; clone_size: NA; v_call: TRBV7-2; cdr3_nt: TGTGCCAGCAGCCCGAACCCAAGCGGGGGGTGGGACAGAACGACCCTCTACGAGCAGTACTTC; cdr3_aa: CASSPNPSGGWDRTTLYEQYF
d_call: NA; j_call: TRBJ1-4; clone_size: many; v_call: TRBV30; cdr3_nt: TGTGCCTGGAGTCGGAGGGGGAATGAAAAACTGTTTTTT; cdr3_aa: CAWSRRGNEKLFF
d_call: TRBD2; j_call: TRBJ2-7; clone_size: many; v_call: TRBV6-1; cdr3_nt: TGTGCCAGCAGTCACGGGGGGGCGTTTTCCGAGCAGTACTTC; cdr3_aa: CASSHGGAFSEQYF
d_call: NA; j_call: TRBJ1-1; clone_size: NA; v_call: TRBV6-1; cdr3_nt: TGTGCCAGCACGGCGGGGGCCACTGAAGCTTTCTTT; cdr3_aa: CASTAGATEAFF
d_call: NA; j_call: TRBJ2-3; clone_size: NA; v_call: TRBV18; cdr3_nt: TGTGCCAGCTCACCACCGTGGTCCAACACACCAGATACGCAGTATTTT; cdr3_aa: CASSPPWSNTPDTQYF
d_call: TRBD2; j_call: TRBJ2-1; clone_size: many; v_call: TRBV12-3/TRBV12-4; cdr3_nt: TGTGCCAGCAGTTTCTTGCGGGGGGACCCTAGGAATGAGCAGTTCTTC; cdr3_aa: CASSFLRGDPRNEQFF
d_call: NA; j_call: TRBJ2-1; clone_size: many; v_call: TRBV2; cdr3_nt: TGTGCCAGCTCCGGCGGCCACAATGAGCAGTTCTTC; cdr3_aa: CASSGGHNEQFF
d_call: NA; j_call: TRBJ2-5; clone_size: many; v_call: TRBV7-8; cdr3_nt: TGTGCCAGCAGCCATGGACAAGAGACCCAGTACTTC; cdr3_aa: CASSHGQETQYF
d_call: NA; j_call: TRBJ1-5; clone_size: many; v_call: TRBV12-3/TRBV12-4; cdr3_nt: TGTGCCAGCAGTTTACAGGGGCGCGGTAGCAATCAGCCCCAGCATTTT; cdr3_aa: CASSLQGRGSNQPQHF